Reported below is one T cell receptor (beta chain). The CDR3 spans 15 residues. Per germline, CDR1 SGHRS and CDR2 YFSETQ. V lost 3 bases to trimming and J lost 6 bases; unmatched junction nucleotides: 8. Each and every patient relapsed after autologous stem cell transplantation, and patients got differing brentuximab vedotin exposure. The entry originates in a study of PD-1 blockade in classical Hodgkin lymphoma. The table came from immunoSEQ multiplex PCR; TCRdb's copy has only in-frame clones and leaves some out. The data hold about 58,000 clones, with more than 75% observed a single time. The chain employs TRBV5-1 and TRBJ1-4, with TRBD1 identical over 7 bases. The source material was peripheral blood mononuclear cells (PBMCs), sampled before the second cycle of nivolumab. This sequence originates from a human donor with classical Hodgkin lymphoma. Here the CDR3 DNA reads TGCGCCAGCAGCTCATACAGGGGCCCTCATGAAAAACTGTTTTTT. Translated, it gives CASSSYRGPHEKLFF.